What follows are 5 T cell receptor beta chains derived from one specimen sequenced in a study of OX40 agonist ivuxolimab in advanced cancers. The protocol was immunoSEQ multiplex PCR, while the TCRdb copy is restricted to in-frame clones and leaves out a portion. The sample carries some 80,000 clones, 94% recorded once. The specimen comprised CD4+ or CD8+ T cells sorted from blood, sampled in a trial of the OX40 agonist ivuxolimab. Receptors were obtained from an adult with an advanced solid tumor such as melanoma, head and neck, liver or kidney cancer.

This chain links TRBV5-5 with TRBJ1-2; tentatively, D is TRBD1 (6 bases). The V gene lost 4 bases and the J gene lost 5 bases, with 15 bases spanning the gap. Germline V gives CDR1 SGHKS, CDR2 YYEKEE (reference sequence). This CDR3 region has 14 residues. In DNA form, the CDR3 reads TGTGCCAGCAGCATAGATTGGGGGGCTTATGGCTACACCTTC. Encoded protein: CASSIDWGAYGYTF.

J is TRBJ2-7 and V is TRBV10-3; D might be TRBD1 or TRBD2, each matching 5 bases. Trimming shortened V by 3 bases and J by 5 bases, and 8 bases separated the two germline ends. This CDR3 region has 12 residues. Germline V gene data show CDR1 as ENHRY and CDR2 as SYGVKD. The CDR3 DNA sequence: TGTGCCATCAGTGAACGAGGGGACGAGCAGTACTTC. It is translated as CAISERGDEQYF.

The gene calls are TRBV27 and TRBJ2-5; D call uncertain. Germline loops: CDR1 MNHEY, CDR2 SMNVEV (reference sequence). This CDR3 has 13 amino acids. Trimming took off 2 bases at V and 2 bases at J, with 6 bases between the two ends. The CDR3 reads CASSLGLQETQYF. The CDR3 region has the DNA TGTGCCAGCAGTTTAGGGTTACAAGAGACCCAGTACTTC.

V gene TRBV9 combines with J gene TRBJ2-7; possible D gene TRBD1, 6 bases. Germline V CDR1 and CDR2: SGDLS, YYNGEE. The germline V and J ends were trimmed by 0 bases and 0 bases, with 10 bases remaining between them. This CDR3 has 15 residues. This CDR3 is CASSVGGPSSYEQYF. The CDR3 DNA follows: TGTGCCAGCAGCGTAGGGGGGCCTAGCTCCTACGAGCAGTACTTC.

V and J are TRBV4-3 and TRBJ1-1; the D is unclear. CDR1 LGHNA and CDR2 YSLEER come from the germline V gene. The length of the CDR3 is 13 residues. V was clipped by 1 base and J by 11 bases, with 14 bases between them. CDR3 amino acids: CASSQGGFKDAFF. The CDR3 DNA reads as TGCGCCAGCAGCCAAGGGGGATTTAAGGACGCTTTCTTT.